Presented here are 24 T cell receptor beta chains from one specimen sequenced in a study of cytomegalovirus exposure and HLA in healthy donors. Sequencing used immunoSEQ multiplex PCR; TCRdb keeps in-frame clones, though not all of them. The sample has 200,000 to 250,000 clones; roughly 84% are singletons. Sequencing was carried out using PBMCs. The receptors here all came from a young woman in good health and CMV-seropositive.

This sequence joins TRBV6-5 and TRBJ1-2; D gene unclear. V dropped 4 bases and J dropped 4 bases, with 13 bases sitting between them. The CDR3 consists of 14 residues. Germline values: CDR1 MNHEY, CDR2 SVGAGI. The chain's CDR3 is CASSSQEDAYGYTF. The CDR3 DNA is TGTGCCAGCAGTTCCCAGGAGGATGCCTATGGCTACACCTTC.

The chain couples TRBV25-1 to TRBJ2-2; no clear D gene. The germline V and J ends were trimmed by 1 base and 1 base, with 7 bases remaining between them. The length of the CDR3 is 15 residues. Germline V gene lookup returns CDR1 MGHDK and CDR2 SYGVNS. The CDR3: CASSESRRNTGELFF. The CDR3 bases are TGTGCCAGCAGTGAATCCCGTAGGAACACCGGGGAGCTGTTTTTT.

This clone was observed a single time. In DNA, the CDR3 is TGCGCCAGCAGCCACCGGGACAGGGGCTACGAGCAGTACTTC. It is translated as CASSHRDRGYEQYF. The chain has TRBV4-1 and TRBJ2-7; 10 nucleotides line up with TRBD1. CDR3 length: 14 residues. Germline V gene lookup returns CDR1 MGHRA and CDR2 YSYEKL. V was clipped by 3 bases and J by 3 bases; unmatched bases: 2.

The DNA for the CDR3 is TGTGCCAGTAGTCCCAGGATTAGCTCTGGGGCCAACGTCCTGACTTTC. Translating gives CASSPRISSGANVLTF. V is TRBV19 and J is TRBJ2-6; D not resolved. Germline values: CDR1 LNHDA, CDR2 SQIVND (reference sequence). The V and J ends lost 5 bases and 0 bases respectively, with 11 bases between them. This CDR3 is 16 amino acids long.

J is TRBJ2-7 and V is TRBV10-1; D is perhaps TRBD1 (5 bases). Germline V gene lookup returns CDR1 WNHNN and CDR2 SYGVQD (reference sequence). With 6 bases removed from V and 1 base from J, the gap between germline ends came to 13 bases. CDR3 length: 14 amino acids. CDR3 DNA: TGCGCCAGCAGCCCCGAGACAGATTCCTACGAGCAGTACTTC. Translated: CASSPETDSYEQYF.

The rearrangement uses TRBV7-8 and TRBJ2-1; TRBD2 matches at 7 bases. This CDR3 contains 16 residues. V shed 2 bases and J 5 bases; nucleotides not matched to a gene: 9. Germline loops: CDR1 SGHVS, CDR2 FQNEAQ. The chain's CDR3 is CASSLWRRESDNEQFF. In nucleotides, the CDR3 is TGTGCCAGCAGCTTATGGAGGCGGGAGTCGGACAATGAGCAGTTCTTC.

The chain employs TRBV9 and TRBJ1-3; D possibly corresponds to TRBD1 (5 bases). The germline CDR1 and CDR2 sequences are SGDLS and YYNGEE. This CDR3 has 17 amino acids. The V end was cut by 1 base, the J end by 0 bases, with 14 bases between. The CDR3 sequence: CASSVSMEGSSGNTIYF. DNA of the CDR3: TGTGCCAGCAGCGTATCTATGGAGGGGAGCTCTGGAAACACCATATATTTT.

The CDR3 sequence: CASSHQGNYGYTF. In DNA, the CDR3 is TGTGCCAGCAGCCATCAGGGGAACTATGGCTACACCTTC. The V and J genes are TRBV7-2 and TRBJ1-2; possible D gene TRBD1, 6 bases. The germline CDR1 and CDR2 sequences are SGHTA and FQGNSA. V gave up 5 bases and J gave up 2 bases, with 9 bases separating them. This CDR3 is 13 amino acids long. The full variable domain, in which reference TRBV7-2 and TRBJ1-2 provide the parts outside the CDR3, is GAGVSQSPSNKVTEKGKDVELRCDPISGHTALYWYRQSLGQGLEFLIYFQGNSAPDKSGLPSDRFSAERTGGSVSTLTIQRTQQEDSAVYLCASSHQGNYGYTFGSGTRLTVV.

The genes are TRBV19 and TRBJ2-7, with 11 nucleotides matching TRBD2. V shed 5 bases, J shed 5 bases, and the junction held 5 bases outside the gene matches. Germline V gene lookup returns CDR1 LNHDA and CDR2 SQIVND (reference sequence). The CDR3 loop spans 14 amino acids. CDR3 nucleotide sequence: TGTGCCAGTAGTTTGACTAGCGGGACGAACGAGCAGTACTTC. Translation: CASSLTSGTNEQYF.

V gene TRBV5-4 combines with J gene TRBJ2-3, with D possibly matching TRBD2 (6 bases). Germline-derived CDR1 and CDR2 are SGHNT and YYREEE (reference sequence). The germline V and J ends were trimmed by 4 bases and 2 bases, with 17 bases remaining between them. The CDR3 extends over 16 amino acids. CDR3 protein: CASSLFVGGLTDTQYF. In DNA form, the CDR3 reads TGTGCCAGCAGCCTTTTCGTTGGGGGACTCACAGATACGCAGTATTTT.

The rearrangement links TRBV27 to TRBJ1-5; D is ambiguous. Germline V gene sequence: CDR1 MNHEY, CDR2 SMNVEV (reference sequence). Trimming took off 0 bases at V and 4 bases at J, with 10 bases between the two ends. This CDR3 is 15 amino acids long. Here the CDR3 reads CASSLSISRNQPQHF. The CDR3 nucleotides read TGTGCCAGCAGTTTATCGATATCCCGGAATCAGCCCCAGCATTTT.

The chain combines TRBV11-1 with TRBJ2-1, with a weak D call TRBD2 (6 bases). V lost 3 bases, J lost 3 bases, and 9 bases lay in between. This CDR3 is 14 amino acids long. Germline V gene data show CDR1 as SGHAT and CDR2 as FQDESV (reference sequence). The CDR3 sequence is CASSLATSYNEQFF. The CDR3 region has the DNA TGTGCCAGCAGCTTGGCGACTAGCTACAATGAGCAGTTCTTC.

The chain links TRBV5-1 to TRBJ1-2; D is ambiguous. V was pared by 5 bases and J by 0 bases, with 11 bases between. From germline, CDR1 is SGHRS and CDR2 YFSETQ. The CDR3 runs 14 residues. The CDR3 reads CASRAAVTNYGYTF. The CDR3 bases are TGCGCCAGCAGGGCCGCGGTAACTAACTATGGCTACACCTTC.

The CDR3 DNA is TGTGCCAGCAGCTTGGCAGGGAGCACAGATACGCAGTATTTT. Protein product: CASSLAGSTDTQYF. The chain is built from TRBV5-4 and TRBJ2-3, with D possibly being TRBD1 (5 bases). Trimming left V 0 bases short and J 0 bases short, with 5 bases between. Per the germline V gene, CDR1 is SGHNT and CDR2 is YYREEE (reference sequence). The CDR3 consists of 14 residues. Combining the CDR3 with reference TRBV5-4 and TRBJ2-3 gives the whole variable domain ETGVTQSPTHLIKTRGQQVTLRCSSQSGHNTVSWYQQALGQGPQFIFQYYREEENGRGNFPPRFSGLQFPNYSSELNVNALELDDSALYLCASSLAGSTDTQYFGPGTRLTVL.

The chain has TRBV15 and TRBJ2-4; 8 bases align to TRBD1. Germline V gives CDR1 LNHNV, CDR2 YYDKDF (reference sequence). The CDR3 sequence is 16 residues long. J was trimmed by 3 bases and V by 3 bases; bases with no gene match: 7. CDR3 DNA sequence: TGTGCCACCAGCAGTGACAGGGGATTTGTCAAAAACATTCAGTACTTC. It is translated as CATSSDRGFVKNIQYF.

The chain employs TRBV7-9 and TRBJ2-7; 7 bases agree with TRBD1. Germline V gene data show CDR1 as SEHNR and CDR2 as FQNEAQ (reference sequence). CDR3 size: 18 residues. V lost 1 base to trimming and J lost 3 bases; unmatched junction nucleotides: 15. This chain's CDR3 is CASSLEAQGFRGFYEQYF. The CDR3 DNA is TGTGCCAGCAGCTTAGAGGCGCAGGGTTTCAGGGGGTTCTACGAGCAGTACTTC.

This chain joins TRBV7-9 and TRBJ1-1, with 8 bases aligning to TRBD1. Germline CDR1 and CDR2: SEHNR and FQNEAQ (reference sequence). J was trimmed by 10 bases and V by 6 bases; bases with no gene match: 10. CDR3 length: 13 residues. The CDR3 DNA reads TGTGCCAGCAGTCCGACAGGGGCGGGCGGAGCTTTCTTT. Translation: CASSPTGAGGAFF.

The J gene is TRBJ2-1, the V gene TRBV19; 8 bases are a match to TRBD2. Germline V gives CDR1 LNHDA, CDR2 SQIVND (reference sequence). V was clipped by 6 bases and J by 8 bases; unmatched bases: 12. The CDR3 is made up of 15 amino acids. The CDR3 protein is CASSASLREVDEQFF. CDR3 bases: TGTGCCAGTAGCGCCTCCTTGCGGGAGGTGGATGAGCAGTTCTTC.

The chain couples TRBV28 to TRBJ2-1; 13 positions agree with TRBD2. V shed 6 bases and J 7 bases; nucleotides not matched to a gene: 9. The CDR3 covers 16 residues. Germline V CDR1 and CDR2: MDHEN, SYDVKM. CDR3 loop: CASSRTSGRSKNEQFF. The DNA for the CDR3 is TGTGCCAGCAGCCGGACTAGCGGGAGATCTAAAAATGAGCAGTTCTTC.

The chain is built from TRBV7-7 and TRBJ2-2; D ambiguous. This CDR3 contains 15 residues. Germline loops: CDR1 SSHAT, CDR2 FNYEAQ (reference sequence). V was cut by 4 bases and J by 0 bases, with 9 bases left in between. CDR3 protein: CASSSNMPNTGELFF. The CDR3 DNA reads TGTGCCAGCAGCTCGAACATGCCGAACACCGGGGAGCTGTTTTTT.

The gene calls are TRBV5-1 and TRBJ2-3, with TRBD1 matching over 8 bases. J was trimmed by 3 bases and V by 3 bases; bases with no gene match: 15. Germline V gene data show CDR1 as SGHRS and CDR2 as YFSETQ. The CDR3 loop spans 18 amino acids. CDR3 nucleotides: TGCGCCAGCAGCTCATACAGGGGGGCTATAGGTTCGACAGATACGCAGTATTTT. It codes for CASSSYRGAIGSTDTQYF.

V is TRBV4-1 and J is TRBJ1-1; D unresolved. V shed 1 base and J shed 8 bases, with 14 bases lying between them. There are 14 residues in the CDR3. Germline V gives CDR1 MGHRA, CDR2 YSYEKL. DNA for the CDR3: TGCGCCAGCAGCCAAGGAGGCCTAGCCTACGAAGCTTTCTTT. Translation: CASSQGGLAYEAFF.

The chain's CDR3 is CASSLESGTIYNEQFF. In DNA, the CDR3 is TGTGCCAGCAGCCTCGAATCCGGGACAATCTACAATGAGCAGTTCTTC. The rearrangement links TRBV9 to TRBJ2-1; D is perhaps TRBD1 (6 bases). Deletions cut 4 bases from V and 3 bases from J, with 17 bases between. The V gene's germline CDR1 is SGDLS and CDR2 YYNGEE. The length of the CDR3 is 16 residues.

In this sample, this clone turned up once. The V and J genes are TRBV14 and TRBJ2-7, with a possible D match to TRBD1 (6 bases). Trimming left V 0 bases short and J 3 bases short, with 12 bases between. Germline lookup yields CDR1 SGHDN and CDR2 FVKESK. The CDR3 length is 15 residues. CDR3 protein: CASSQEGGQNYEQYF. The CDR3 nucleotides read TGTGCCAGCAGCCAAGAAGGAGGACAGAACTACGAGCAGTACTTC.